Listed below are T cell receptor beta chains from one sample, sequenced in a study of blood T cell repertoires in COVID-19. Sequenced by immunoSEQ multiplex PCR; TCRdb stores in-frame clones only, minus some. The sample holds approximately 230,000 clones; 88% are singletons and the top ten take about 15%. The sequenced material came from PBMCs or T cells enriched from blood (not recorded which). Receptors were obtained from a woman aged 50 to 60 with acute COVID-19. Both conserved end residues are part of each CDR3. Fields, in order: D gene, J gene, clone size, V gene, CDR3 protein, CDR3 DNA. A D gene is named only where the DNA matches it firmly. Size is stated for part of the rows, as once, few or many counts, or as a class when the clone is expanded.

d_gene: TRBD2
j_gene: TRBJ2-1
abundance: .
v_gene: TRBV5-1
CDR3aa: CASSLGLGAYNEQFF
CDR3nt: TGCGCCAGCAGCCTGGGACTAGGGGCCTACAATGAGCAGTTCTTC

d_gene: .
j_gene: TRBJ1-5
abundance: .
v_gene: TRBV15
CDR3aa: CATSRDLRVQPQHF
CDR3nt: TGTGCCACCAGCAGAGATCTTAGAGTGCAGCCCCAGCATTTT

d_gene: TRBD2
j_gene: TRBJ2-3
abundance: .
v_gene: TRBV7-9
CDR3aa: CASSGTSGSTDTQYF
CDR3nt: TGTGCCAGCAGCGGGACTAGCGGGAGCACAGATACGCAGTATTTT

d_gene: .
j_gene: TRBJ1-1
abundance: .
v_gene: TRBV13
CDR3aa: CASSLGLSPEAFF
CDR3nt: TGTGCCAGCAGCTTAGGCCTTAGTCCTGAAGCTTTCTTT

d_gene: TRBD1
j_gene: TRBJ2-1
abundance: .
v_gene: TRBV6-5
CDR3aa: CASSFGQGYEQFF
CDR3nt: TGTGCCAGCAGTTTCGGACAGGGCTATGAGCAGTTCTTC

d_gene: .
j_gene: TRBJ1-1
abundance: .
v_gene: TRBV28
CDR3aa: CASSLAGRTEAFF
CDR3nt: TGTGCCAGCAGTCTAGCGGGAAGGACTGAAGCTTTCTTT

d_gene: .
j_gene: TRBJ1-4
abundance: once
v_gene: TRBV5-1
CDR3aa: CASSLRQGRINEKLFF
CDR3nt: TGCGCCAGCAGCTTGAGGCAGGGAAGGATCAATGAAAAACTGTTTTTT

d_gene: .
j_gene: TRBJ2-5
abundance: .
v_gene: TRBV11-2
CDR3aa: CASSLGVTRETQYF
CDR3nt: TGTGCCAGCAGCTTAGGAGTCACCCGAGAGACCCAGTACTTC

d_gene: .
j_gene: TRBJ2-1
abundance: .
v_gene: TRBV7-9
CDR3aa: CASSLGTRDYNEQFF
CDR3nt: TGTGCCAGCAGCTTAGGGACTCGGGATTACAATGAGCAGTTCTTC

d_gene: .
j_gene: TRBJ2-7
abundance: .
v_gene: TRBV5-6
CDR3aa: CASSPTTRYYEQYF
CDR3nt: TGTGCCAGCAGCCCAACTACCCGTTACTACGAGCAGTACTTC

d_gene: .
j_gene: TRBJ1-2
abundance: .
v_gene: TRBV4-1
CDR3aa: CASSQDLRNYGYTF
CDR3nt: TGCGCCAGCAGCCAAGATCTCAGGAACTATGGCTACACCTTC

d_gene: TRBD2
j_gene: TRBJ2-1
abundance: .
v_gene: TRBV11-2
CDR3aa: CASSLGGRGGSYNEQFF
CDR3nt: TGTGCCAGCAGCTTAGGCGGTCGGGGGGGCTCCTACAATGAGCAGTTCTTC

d_gene: .
j_gene: TRBJ1-2
abundance: .
v_gene: TRBV12-3/TRBV12-4
CDR3aa: CASSPNRVDGYTF
CDR3nt: TGTGCCAGCAGCCCGAACAGGGTTGATGGCTACACCTTC

d_gene: TRBD1
j_gene: TRBJ1-1
abundance: .
v_gene: TRBV13
CDR3aa: CASKDRGRVRGFTEAFF
CDR3nt: TGTGCCAGCAAGGACAGGGGGCGCGTCCGGGGATTTACTGAAGCTTTCTTT

d_gene: TRBD2
j_gene: TRBJ2-2
abundance: once
v_gene: TRBV9
CDR3aa: CASSVSGRAPGELFF
CDR3nt: TGTGCCAGCAGCGTTAGCGGGAGGGCCCCCGGGGAGCTGTTTTTT

d_gene: TRBD1
j_gene: TRBJ1-4
abundance: .
v_gene: TRBV6-6
CDR3aa: CASAPLTGVNEKLFF
CDR3nt: TGTGCCAGCGCGCCACTGACAGGGGTTAATGAAAAACTGTTTTTT

d_gene: .
j_gene: TRBJ2-7
abundance: .
v_gene: TRBV27
CDR3aa: CASSRTGSYEQYF
CDR3nt: TGTGCCAGCAGTCGTACAGGATCCTACGAGCAGTACTTC

d_gene: TRBD1
j_gene: TRBJ1-1
abundance: .
v_gene: TRBV9
CDR3aa: CASSPQVAGGLYTEAFF
CDR3nt: TGTGCCAGCAGCCCCCAGGTGGCAGGGGGCTTATACACTGAAGCTTTCTTT

d_gene: TRBD2
j_gene: TRBJ2-5
abundance: .
v_gene: TRBV29-1
CDR3aa: CSVVTLAGGQETQYF
CDR3nt: TGCAGCGTTGTGACCCTAGCGGGAGGGCAAGAGACCCAGTACTTC

d_gene: .
j_gene: TRBJ1-6
abundance: .
v_gene: TRBV28
CDR3aa: CASSLGARGPYNSPLHF
CDR3nt: TGTGCCAGCAGTTTAGGGGCCAGGGGACCCTATAATTCACCCCTCCACTTT

d_gene: .
j_gene: TRBJ1-2
abundance: .
v_gene: TRBV6-4
CDR3aa: CASQEGVGANYGYTF
CDR3nt: TGTGCCAGCCAAGAGGGGGTCGGAGCTAACTATGGCTACACCTTC

d_gene: .
j_gene: TRBJ2-5
abundance: .
v_gene: TRBV13
CDR3aa: CASSLALGARETQYF
CDR3nt: TGTGCCAGCAGCTTAGCCTTGGGGGCACGAGAGACCCAGTACTTC

d_gene: TRBD2
j_gene: TRBJ2-1
abundance: .
v_gene: TRBV7-2
CDR3aa: CASSFGEGAYNEQFF
CDR3nt: TGCGCCAGCAGCTTTGGGGAGGGAGCCTACAATGAGCAGTTCTTC

d_gene: .
j_gene: TRBJ2-1
abundance: .
v_gene: TRBV7-2
CDR3aa: CASSLMSTTGQVFF
CDR3nt: TGTGCCAGCAGCTTAATGAGCACCACAGGTCAAGTTTTCTTC

d_gene: .
j_gene: TRBJ1-5
abundance: few
v_gene: TRBV28
CDR3aa: CASSYGPGRDPQHF
CDR3nt: TGTGCCAGCAGTTACGGACCAGGACGGGATCCCCAGCATTTT

d_gene: TRBD1
j_gene: TRBJ2-7
abundance: .
v_gene: TRBV5-1
CDR3aa: CASNPPGQSYEQYF
CDR3nt: TGCGCCAGCAACCCGCCGGGACAGTCGTACGAGCAGTACTTC

d_gene: .
j_gene: TRBJ2-3
abundance: .
v_gene: TRBV2
CDR3aa: CASTREDTDTQYF
CDR3nt: TGTGCCAGCACTAGGGAGGACACAGATACGCAGTATTTT

d_gene: .
j_gene: TRBJ2-7
abundance: .
v_gene: TRBV6-6
CDR3aa: CASSSRVGGPREQYF
CDR3nt: TGTGCCAGCAGCAGCAGGGTCGGGGGACCTCGCGAGCAGTACTTC

d_gene: .
j_gene: TRBJ2-4
abundance: .
v_gene: TRBV5-1
CDR3aa: CASSWGDKNIQYF
CDR3nt: TGCGCCAGCAGCTGGGGGGACAAAAACATTCAGTACTTC

d_gene: TRBD2
j_gene: TRBJ2-1
abundance: .
v_gene: TRBV24-1
CDR3aa: CATSGASGRLYEQFF
CDR3nt: TGTGCCACCAGTGGGGCTAGCGGGAGGCTCTATGAGCAGTTCTTC

d_gene: TRBD1
j_gene: TRBJ2-7
abundance: .
v_gene: TRBV27
CDR3aa: CASRDRLSYEQYF
CDR3nt: TGTGCCAGCCGGGACAGGCTTTCCTACGAGCAGTACTTC

d_gene: .
j_gene: TRBJ1-4
abundance: .
v_gene: TRBV10-3
CDR3aa: CAISSGAGHNEKLFF
CDR3nt: TGTGCCATCAGTTCTGGGGCAGGGCACAATGAAAAACTGTTTTTT

d_gene: TRBD1
j_gene: TRBJ2-1
abundance: .
v_gene: TRBV18
CDR3aa: CASSPRTGTGDEQFF
CDR3nt: TGTGCCAGCTCACCCAGGACAGGGACGGGCGATGAGCAGTTCTTC

d_gene: TRBD1
j_gene: TRBJ2-5
abundance: .
v_gene: TRBV7-3
CDR3aa: CASSFAGGETQYF
CDR3nt: TGTGCCAGCAGCTTCGCAGGGGGAGAGACCCAGTACTTC

d_gene: .
j_gene: TRBJ2-5
abundance: once
v_gene: TRBV12-3/TRBV12-4
CDR3aa: CASSWGRGETQYF
CDR3nt: TGTGCCAGCAGTTGGGGCAGGGGAGAGACCCAGTACTTC

d_gene: .
j_gene: TRBJ2-3
abundance: many
v_gene: TRBV7-2
CDR3aa: CASSLMESTQYF
CDR3nt: TGTGCCAGCAGCTTAATGGAGTCTACGCAGTATTTT

d_gene: TRBD1
j_gene: TRBJ1-2
abundance: few
v_gene: TRBV29-1
CDR3aa: CSVGWTGDNYGYTF
CDR3nt: TGCAGCGTTGGATGGACAGGAGATAACTATGGCTACACCTTC

d_gene: .
j_gene: TRBJ2-5
abundance: once
v_gene: TRBV5-4
CDR3aa: CASSSGLTEGQETQYF
CDR3nt: TGTGCCAGCAGCTCGGGACTGACGGAGGGGCAAGAGACCCAGTACTTC

d_gene: TRBD1
j_gene: TRBJ2-1
abundance: once
v_gene: TRBV27
CDR3aa: CASSSGQGDNEQFF
CDR3nt: TGTGCCAGCAGTTCGGGACAGGGTGACAATGAGCAGTTCTTC

d_gene: .
j_gene: TRBJ1-5
abundance: few
v_gene: TRBV7-3
CDR3aa: CASSLGDNQPQHF
CDR3nt: TGTGCCAGCAGCTTAGGAGACAATCAGCCCCAGCATTTT

d_gene: .
j_gene: TRBJ1-2
abundance: few
v_gene: TRBV5-4
CDR3aa: CASSLTDSYGYTF
CDR3nt: TGTGCCAGCAGCTTGACGGACAGCTATGGCTACACCTTC

d_gene: TRBD1
j_gene: TRBJ1-2
abundance: .
v_gene: TRBV10-3
CDR3aa: CASHAPDRAFGGYTF
CDR3nt: TGTGCCAGCCACGCCCCGGACAGGGCGTTCGGTGGCTACACCTTC

d_gene: TRBD1
j_gene: TRBJ2-3
abundance: .
v_gene: TRBV10-3
CDR3aa: CAIKGADRPSTDTQYF
CDR3nt: TGTGCCATCAAGGGGGCAGACAGACCTAGCACAGATACGCAGTATTTT

d_gene: .
j_gene: TRBJ2-2
abundance: .
v_gene: TRBV28
CDR3aa: CASSFRVNTGELFF
CDR3nt: TGTGCCAGCAGTTTCCGGGTGAACACCGGGGAGCTGTTTTTT

d_gene: .
j_gene: TRBJ2-7
abundance: .
v_gene: TRBV27
CDR3aa: CASSWAGTAYEQYF
CDR3nt: TGTGCCAGCAGTTGGGCGGGTACCGCCTACGAGCAGTACTTC

d_gene: .
j_gene: TRBJ2-1
abundance: .
v_gene: TRBV18
CDR3aa: CASSPFGTEQFF
CDR3nt: TGTGCCAGCTCACCATTCGGGACAGAGCAGTTCTTC